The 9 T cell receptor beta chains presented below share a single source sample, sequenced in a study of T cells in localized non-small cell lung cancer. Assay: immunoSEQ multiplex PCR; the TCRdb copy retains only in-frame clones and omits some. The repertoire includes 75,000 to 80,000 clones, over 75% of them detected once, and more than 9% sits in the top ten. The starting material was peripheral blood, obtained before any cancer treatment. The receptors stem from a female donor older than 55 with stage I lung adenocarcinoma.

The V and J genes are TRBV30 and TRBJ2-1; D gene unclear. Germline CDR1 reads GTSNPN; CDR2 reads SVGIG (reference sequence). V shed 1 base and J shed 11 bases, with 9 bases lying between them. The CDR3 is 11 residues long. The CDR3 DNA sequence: TGTGCCTGGAGTGAGGGTTGGCAGCAGTTCTTC. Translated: CAWSEGWQQFF.

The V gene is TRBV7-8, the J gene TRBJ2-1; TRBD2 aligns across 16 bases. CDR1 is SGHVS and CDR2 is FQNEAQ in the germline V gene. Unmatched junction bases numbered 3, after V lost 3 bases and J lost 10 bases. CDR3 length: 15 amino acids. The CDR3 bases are TGTGCCAGCAGCTTGGGGACTAGCGGGGGGGGAGAGCAGTTCTTC. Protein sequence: CASSLGTSGGGEQFF.

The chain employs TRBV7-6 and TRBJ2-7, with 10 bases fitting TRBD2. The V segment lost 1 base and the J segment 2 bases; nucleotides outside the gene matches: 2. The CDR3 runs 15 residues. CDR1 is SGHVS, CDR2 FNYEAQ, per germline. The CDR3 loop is CASSLETSGTYEQYF. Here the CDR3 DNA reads TGTGCCAGCAGCTTAGAAACTAGCGGGACCTACGAGCAGTACTTC.

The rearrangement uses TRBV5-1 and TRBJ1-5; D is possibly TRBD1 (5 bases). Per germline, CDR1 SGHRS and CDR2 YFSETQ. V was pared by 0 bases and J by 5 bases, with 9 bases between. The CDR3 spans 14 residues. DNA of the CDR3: TGCGCCAGCAGCTTGGGGGGCCTAGATCAGCCCCAGCATTTT. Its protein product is CASSLGGLDQPQHF.

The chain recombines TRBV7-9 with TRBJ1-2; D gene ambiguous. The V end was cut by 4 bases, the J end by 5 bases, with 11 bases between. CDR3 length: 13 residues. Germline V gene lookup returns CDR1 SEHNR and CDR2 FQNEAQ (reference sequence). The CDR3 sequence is CASSSPNWYGYTF. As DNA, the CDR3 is TGTGCCAGCAGCTCGCCAAATTGGTATGGCTACACCTTC.

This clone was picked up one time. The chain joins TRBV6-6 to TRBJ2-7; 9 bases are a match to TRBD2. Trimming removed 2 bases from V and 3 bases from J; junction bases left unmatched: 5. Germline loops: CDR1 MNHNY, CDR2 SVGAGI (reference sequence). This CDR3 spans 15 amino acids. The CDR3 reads CASSYGAGGGYEQYF. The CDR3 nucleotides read TGTGCCAGCAGTTACGGAGCGGGAGGAGGCTACGAGCAGTACTTC.

The CDR3 loop reads CASSLGPLLAGANVLTF. The CDR3 DNA sequence: TGTGCCAGCAGCTTAGGCCCCCTGCTAGCAGGGGCCAACGTCCTGACTTTC. V and J are TRBV11-2 and TRBJ2-6, with D tentatively TRBD2 (5 bases). V was cut by 1 base and J by 4 bases, with 14 bases left in between. CDR1 is SGHAT and CDR2 is FQNNGV in the germline V gene. The CDR3 is made up of 17 amino acids. Full variable domain (outside the CDR3, taken from reference TRBV11-2 and TRBJ2-6): EAGVAQSPRYKIIEKRQSVAFWCNPISGHATLYWYQQILGQGPKLLIQFQNNGVVDDSQLPKDRFSAERLKGVDSTLKIQPAKLEDSAVYLCASSLGPLLAGANVLTFGAGSRLTVL.

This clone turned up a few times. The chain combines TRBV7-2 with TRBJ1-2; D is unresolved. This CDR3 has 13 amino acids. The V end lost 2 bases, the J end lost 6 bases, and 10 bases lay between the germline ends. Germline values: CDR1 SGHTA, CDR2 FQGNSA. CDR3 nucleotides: TGTGCCAGCAGCTTAAACGGTTGGGATGGCTACACCTTC. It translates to CASSLNGWDGYTF.

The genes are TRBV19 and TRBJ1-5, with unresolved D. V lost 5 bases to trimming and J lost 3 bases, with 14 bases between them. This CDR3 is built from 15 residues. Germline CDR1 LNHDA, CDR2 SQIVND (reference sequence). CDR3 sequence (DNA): TGTGCCAGTAGTCCCATCGCCAGCTTCAATCAGCCCCAGCATTTT. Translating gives CASSPIASFNQPQHF.